The 25 T cell receptor beta chains below were found in one sample sequenced in a study of T cells in localized non-small cell lung cancer. TCRdb's table, derived via immunoSEQ multiplex PCR, lists solely in-frame clones and lacks some. The sample lists more than 100,000 clones, 70% to 90% occurring once. This specimen consisted of peripheral blood, obtained before any cancer treatment. These receptors came from a female donor of 60 years or more with stage I lung adenocarcinoma.

The rearrangement joins TRBV5-1 to TRBJ2-5; TRBD2 might be the D (5 bases). This CDR3 is 14 amino acids long. V gave up 0 bases and J gave up 2 bases, with 8 bases separating them. Germline V gene data show CDR1 as SGHRS and CDR2 as YFSETQ. The DNA of the CDR3 is TGCGCCAGCAGCTTGGATTCGGGGCAAGAGACCCAGTACTTC. Translated: CASSLDSGQETQYF.

V usage is TRBV6-6 and J usage is TRBJ2-3; TRBD2 aligns across 9 bases. The V gene's germline CDR1 is MNHNY and CDR2 SVGAGI (reference sequence). This CDR3 is built from 11 residues. J lost 13 bases, V lost 7 bases, and 6 bases had no gene match. The CDR3, as DNA: TGTGCCAGCACCTCGGGCGGGGGGGAGTATTTT. This codes for CASTSGGGEYF.

V gene TRBV14 combines with J gene TRBJ1-1, with 7 bases aligning to TRBD1. In germline, CDR1 is SGHDN, CDR2 FVKESK. J lost 6 bases, V lost 6 bases, and 7 bases had no gene match. The CDR3 covers 13 residues. CDR3 residues: CASRQQGSAEAFF. Here the CDR3 DNA reads TGTGCCAGCAGACAACAGGGGAGTGCTGAAGCTTTCTTT. Together with reference TRBV14 and TRBJ1-1, the CDR3 gives the full variable domain: EAGVTQFPSHSVIEKGQTVTLRCDPISGHDNLYWYRRVMGKEIKFLLHFVKESKQDESGMPNNRFLAERTGGTYSTLKVQPAELEDSGVYFCASRQQGSAEAFFGQGTRLTVV.

The chain has TRBV6-1 and TRBJ2-1; TRBD2 aligns across 7 bases. This CDR3 region has 15 residues. Losses at the gene ends were 2 bases for V and 4 bases for J; bases not matched to a gene: 5. Germline-derived CDR1 and CDR2 are MNHNS and SASEGT. The CDR3 DNA sequence: TGTGCCAGCAGTGAACTTAGCGGGTCGTACAATGAGCAGTTCTTC. It translates to CASSELSGSYNEQFF.

The chain carries TRBV29-1 and TRBJ2-1, with 8 bases lining up with TRBD2. The CDR3 has 13 amino acids. J gave up 5 bases and V 7 bases, and 7 bases lay outside the gene matches. Germline lookup yields CDR1 SQVTM and CDR2 ANQGSEA. The CDR3 nucleotides read TGCAGCGGATCGGGACTAGGGGACAATGAGCAGTTCTTC. This codes for CSGSGLGDNEQFF.

J is TRBJ2-5 and V is TRBV6-5, with 9 bases aligning to TRBD2. The CDR3 has 15 residues. The germline CDR1 and CDR2 sequences are MNHEY and SVGAGI. The J segment lost 0 bases and the V segment lost 6 bases, leaving 5 bases of the junction unmatched. The CDR3 bases are TGTGCCAGCAGACCTAGCGGGGTTTACCAAGAGACCCAGTACTTC. It encodes CASRPSGVYQETQYF.

This sequence joins TRBV7-8 and TRBJ1-1; TRBD1 aligns across 10 bases. Germline trimming cut 5 bases from V and 3 bases from J; bases unmatched to any gene: 9. The length of the CDR3 is 16 residues. Germline-derived CDR1 and CDR2 are SGHVS and FQNEAQ. Written as DNA, the CDR3 is TGTGCCAGCAGCACAAGCCGGGACAGGGGTGACACTGAAGCTTTCTTT. It specifies CASSTSRDRGDTEAFF.

The rearrangement uses TRBV7-6 and TRBJ1-1, with a possible D match to TRBD1 (5 bases). The CDR3 spans 15 residues. Trimming stripped 5 bases from V and 3 bases from J, with 16 bases between. In germline, CDR1 is SGHVS, CDR2 FNYEAQ. The CDR3 here is CASSPTPTADTEAFF. CDR3 sequence (DNA): TGTGCCAGCAGCCCTACCCCGACAGCCGACACTGAAGCTTTCTTT.

The CDR3 DNA is TGTGCCAGCAGCCTCAACAATGAGCAGTTCTTC. Its translation is CASSLNNEQFF. This chain links TRBV5-4 with TRBJ2-1, with unresolved D. Germline CDR1 SGHNT, CDR2 YYREEE (reference sequence). The CDR3 is made up of 11 amino acids. The V gene lost 4 bases and the J gene lost 5 bases, with 4 bases spanning the gap.

The count of this clone is one. The chain combines TRBV25-1 with TRBJ1-2; D gene unclear. This CDR3 contains 12 residues. Trimming removed 6 bases from V and 2 bases from J, with 7 bases in between. Germline CDR1 is MGHDK and CDR2 is SYGVNS. The CDR3 here is CASRVQNYGYTF. In DNA form, the CDR3 reads TGTGCCAGCAGGGTCCAGAACTATGGCTACACCTTC.

This sequence joins TRBV5-4 and TRBJ2-2, with 13 bases identical to TRBD2. This CDR3 has 16 amino acids. From germline, CDR1 is SGHNT and CDR2 YYREEE (reference sequence). J was trimmed by 5 bases and V by 4 bases; bases with no gene match: 5. Here the CDR3 reads CASSEGLAGRTGELFF. The CDR3 coding sequence is TGTGCCAGCAGCGAGGGACTAGCGGGAAGAACCGGGGAGCTGTTTTTT. Based on the CDR3 plus reference TRBV5-4 and TRBJ2-2, the full variable domain is ETGVTQSPTHLIKTRGQQVTLRCSSQSGHNTVSWYQQALGQGPQFIFQYYREEENGRGNFPPRFSGLQFPNYSSELNVNALELDDSALYLCASSEGLAGRTGELFFGEGSRLTVL.

J is TRBJ2-3 and V is TRBV19; 11 bases align to TRBD2. The CDR3 covers 16 residues. The ends lost 6 bases at V and 6 bases at J; junction bases unmatched: 11. The germline gives CDR1 LNHDA, CDR2 SQIVND (reference sequence). The CDR3 loop reads CASSLLVAGGGDTQYF. The CDR3 coding sequence is TGTGCCAGTAGCCTGTTGGTAGCGGGAGGGGGGGATACGCAGTATTTT.

The CDR3 spells CATSRVGGNTDTQYF. For the CDR3, the DNA is TGTGCCACCAGCAGAGTGGGCGGGAACACAGATACGCAGTATTTT. The V and J genes are TRBV15 and TRBJ2-3; perhaps TRBD2 as D (6 bases). This CDR3 is 15 amino acids long. V shed 1 base and J shed 2 bases, with 10 bases lying between them. Per the germline V gene, CDR1 is LNHNV and CDR2 is YYDKDF (reference sequence).

The genes are TRBV6-4 and TRBJ2-2; D possibly corresponds to TRBD2 (6 bases). V dropped 7 bases and J dropped 0 bases, with 9 bases sitting between them. This CDR3 is 14 amino acids long. The germline V gene has CDR1 MRHNA and CDR2 SNTAGT. The CDR3 DNA reads as TGTGCCAGCACGGCGGGACCGAACACCGGGGAGCTGTTTTTT. Encoded protein: CASTAGPNTGELFF.

The genes are TRBV9 and TRBJ1-5; weak D call: TRBD1 (6 bases). CDR3 size: 15 residues. V was pared by 0 bases and J by 9 bases, with 16 bases between. Looked up from germline, CDR1 is SGDLS and CDR2 is YYNGEE. The CDR3 sequence is CASSVGSEGVSPQHF. In DNA form, the CDR3 reads TGTGCCAGCAGCGTAGGGTCCGAGGGGGTTTCGCCCCAGCATTTT.

This clone has a single count. The V call is TRBV5-1, the J call TRBJ2-2, with TRBD2 identical over 11 bases. Germline V gives CDR1 SGHRS, CDR2 YFSETQ. The V gene end was trimmed by 1 base and the J gene end by 5 bases; junction bases not matched to a gene: 4. The CDR3 extends over 16 amino acids. This CDR3 reads CASSLSGLAATGELFF. The CDR3 DNA is TGCGCCAGCAGCTTGTCGGGACTAGCGGCAACCGGGGAGCTGTTTTTT.

This chain connects TRBV4-1 to TRBJ2-7, with no clear D. Germline lookup yields CDR1 MGHRA and CDR2 YSYEKL. The CDR3 loop spans 13 amino acids. With 3 bases removed from V and 7 bases from J, the gap between germline ends came to 13 bases. CDR3 nucleotides: TGCGCCAGCAGCCAGCAGGATTTGGGGGAGCAGTACTTC. This translates into CASSQQDLGEQYF.

The chain is built from TRBV2 and TRBJ2-7, with a possible D match to TRBD1 (7 bases). V lost 8 bases and J 4 bases, leaving 15 bases between the germline ends. The V gene's germline CDR1 is SNHLY and CDR2 FYNNEI. There are 13 residues in the CDR3. The CDR3 reads CASGQVGGYEQYF. CDR3 nucleotides: TGTGCCAGCGGACAGGTGGGGGGTTACGAGCAGTACTTC.

Points on this clone: At the DNA level, this CDR3 is encoded by other sequences in the same sample as well. The chain recombines TRBV27 with TRBJ2-7, with D perhaps matching TRBD1 (5 bases). This CDR3 is built from 11 residues. Germline CDR1 MNHEY, CDR2 SMNVEV (reference sequence). Trimming pared 7 bases from V and 3 bases from J, leaving 7 bases between. CDR3 sequence reads: CASNRGYEQYF. In DNA, the CDR3 is TGTGCCAGCAATAGGGGCTACGAGCAGTACTTC.

The gene calls are TRBV5-1 and TRBJ2-5; 7 nucleotides line up with TRBD2. J was trimmed by 5 bases and V by 2 bases; bases with no gene match: 9. This CDR3 comprises 15 residues. CDR1 is SGHRS, CDR2 YFSETQ, per germline. CDR3 DNA: TGCGCCAGCAGCTTACTCCTGGGAGGGAGTGAGACCCAGTACTTC. Its protein product is CASSLLLGGSETQYF.

The chain has TRBV2 and TRBJ2-3; no clear D gene. In germline, CDR1 is SNHLY, CDR2 FYNNEI. This CDR3 is 11 amino acids long. V lost 7 bases, J lost 6 bases, and 8 bases lay in between. CDR3 nucleotides: TGTGCCAGCACTAGGACGGATACGCAGTATTTT. Translating it yields CASTRTDTQYF.

This clone has only a few counts. This chain uses TRBV2 with TRBJ1-5; D is unclear. CDR1 and CDR2 (germline): SNHLY, FYNNEI. The CDR3 sequence is 13 residues long. Trimming left V 0 bases short and J 6 bases short, with 6 bases between. DNA for the CDR3: TGTGCCAGCAGTGAAGCCCACTCTCAGCCCCAGCATTTT. Its protein is CASSEAHSQPQHF.

The genes are TRBV10-3 and TRBJ2-7, with D unclear. The ends were cut back, 6 bases at V and 0 bases at J, with 3 bases in the middle. Germline CDR1 and CDR2: ENHRY and SYGVKD. This CDR3 has 11 residues. The CDR3 bases are TGTGCCATCAGGAACTCCTACGAGCAGTACTTC. Its translation: CAIRNSYEQYF.

This sequence joins TRBV19 and TRBJ2-3; D uncertain. The V gene's germline CDR1 is LNHDA and CDR2 SQIVND (reference sequence). The CDR3 runs 16 residues. V dropped 7 bases and J dropped 2 bases, with 19 bases sitting between them. CDR3 bases: TGTGCCAGTAAAGGATCTTTTCTTACCTACACAGATACGCAGTATTTT. Its translation: CASKGSFLTYTDTQYF.

The chain couples TRBV9 to TRBJ2-5; TRBD2 matches at 8 bases. CDR1 is SGDLS, CDR2 YYNGEE, per germline. The CDR3 contains 13 residues. The junction had 2 bases not matched to a gene; V was cut back by 3 bases and J by 4 bases. The CDR3 loop reads CASSGAGAETQYF. The CDR3 DNA reads as TGTGCCAGCAGCGGAGCGGGAGCAGAGACCCAGTACTTC.